This TCR beta chain derives from a study of blood T cell repertoires in COVID-19. Study details: Material from acute and convalescent COVID-19 was sourced from the United States, Italy and Spain. In each case, the material was cDNA or gDNA derived from T cells, B-cell-depleted T cells, or PBMCs.

J gave up 4 bases and V 3 bases, and 14 bases lay outside the gene matches. Germline-derived CDR1 and CDR2 are LGHDT and YNNKEL (reference sequence). The CDR3 is 18 amino acids. Clones were read by immunoSEQ multiplex PCR, and TCRdb kept only the in-frame ones, dropping some. The sample has 350,000 to 450,000 clones; approximately 90% are singletons. Followed over time, Seattle patients had been enrolled while infection was active. The chain uses TRBV3-1 (or the pseudogene TRBV3-2) and TRBJ2-2; 7 nucleotides match TRBD1. Specimen: peripheral blood. This clonotype was obtained from a woman in her thirties or forties with COVID-19, enrolled during active disease. CDR3 amino acids: CASSQRISGQRSTGELFF. The DNA for the CDR3 is TGTGCCAGCAGCCAGCGAATCTCGGGACAGCGAAGCACCGGGGAGCTGTTTTTT.